This TCR beta chain was identified in a study of blood T cell repertoires in COVID-19. Sequenced by immunoSEQ multiplex PCR; TCRdb stores in-frame clones only, minus some. The data show 200,000 to 250,000 clones, approximately 90% seen once. In germline, CDR1 is SGHAT, CDR2 FQDESV (reference sequence). Trimming removed 5 bases at V and 1 base at J, with 11 bases between. CDR3 length: 14 amino acids. The chain links TRBV11-1 to TRBJ1-1; D is uncertain. Source material: peripheral blood. The source is a man aged 25 to 40 with COVID-19, enrolled during active disease. Here the CDR3 DNA reads TGTGCCAGCAGCCCCTCACGGGGGAACACTGAAGCTTTCTTT. Translation: CASSPSRGNTEAFF.